This TCR beta chain was profiled in a study of cytomegalovirus exposure and HLA in healthy donors. Findings and caveats of the study: Altogether, 164 TCR beta chains were recorded as cytomegalovirus-associated. V- and J-gene trimming in TCR beta was tied to a missense DCLRE1C variant by an analysis performed later. An observed cluster of highly shared sequence variants was recorded as a likely sequencing artifact.

PCR primers comprised 60 Vbeta and 13 Jbeta primers. Using immunoSEQ multiplex PCR, the repertoire was profiled, and TCRdb retains in-frame clones only, with some absent. The sample includes fewer than 85,000 clones, approximately 70% of them seen just once. This clone has more than one count but fewer than ten. Antigen: not known. This CDR3 region has 15 residues. V was pared by 0 bases and J by 6 bases, with 15 bases between. Per germline, CDR1 MNHNS and CDR2 SASEGT. The chain links TRBV6-1 to TRBJ2-7; D possibly corresponds to TRBD2 (7 bases). The receptor was isolated from a woman aged 40 to 50 in good health and CMV-seropositive. The sample consisted of PBMCs. For the CDR3, the DNA is TGTGCCAGCAGTGAAGCGGGGGGCAGGGAGGGCGAGCAGTACTTC. This translates into CASSEAGGREGEQYF.